This TCR beta chain was observed in a study of blood T cell repertoires in COVID-19. Study-wide background: Acute and convalescent COVID-19 specimens originated in the United States, Italy and Spain. T cells, B-cell-depleted T cells, or PBMCs provided the cDNA or gDNA that served as material.

The ends lost 4 bases at V and 4 bases at J; junction bases unmatched: 4. CDR3 length: 14 amino acids. The germline gives CDR1 MGHRA, CDR2 YSYEKL. As handled by the study authors: Amplification with reference gene primers provided the estimates of nucleated cell counts. Here immunoSEQ multiplex PCR was the method, and the copy in TCRdb shows in-frame clones only, minus some. That table gives V, J and clone size, and the DNA gave D and trimming. Among about 68,000 clones listed, about nine tenths were seen once. The J gene is TRBJ2-1, the V gene TRBV4-1; 7 bases map to TRBD2. Sequenced sample: peripheral blood. The TCR sequence derives from a man younger than 40 with acute or convalescent COVID-19. DNA of the CDR3: TGCGCCAGCAGCCCGTATAGCGGGTACAATGAGCAGTTCTTC. Translation: CASSPYSGYNEQFF.